The 13 T cell receptor beta chains in this list originate from one sample, sequenced in a study of T cell repertoires in cytomegalovirus infection. MiXCR, applied by TCRdb to the reads, yields one record per CDR3 protein. The table includes 310,000 or so distinct CDR3 sequences, roughly 25% detected once. Their antigens are not known. Sequenced material: cultured PBMCs, taken from culture after CMV antigen stimulation. These receptors were obtained from a human donor in good health (CMV status not recorded). Some clones in this sample may be carry-over from other donors' samples.

This clonotype was found many times. V gene TRBV12-3 or TRBV12-4 combines with J gene TRBJ1-2; D may be TRBD1 (6 bases). The CDR3 is 15 residues long. Trimming removed 2 bases at V and 3 bases at J, with 13 bases between. CDR3 sequence (DNA): TGTGCCAGCAGTTTAACCAGGGGCAAGGACTATGGCTACACCTTC. Translating gives CASSLTRGKDYGYTF.

This clonotype was seen a few times. This rearrangement joins TRBV12-5 to TRBJ2-1, with D perhaps matching TRBD2 (5 bases). Germline V CDR1 and CDR2: LGHNT, FRNRAP. With 5 bases removed from V and 2 bases from J, the gap between germline ends came to 19 bases. The CDR3 is 17 residues long. CDR3 in amino acids: CASGPDYLGNPYNEQFF. CDR3 in DNA: TGTGCTAGTGGTCCAGACTACCTCGGAAACCCCTACAATGAGCAGTTCTTC.

This rearrangement joins TRBV6-2 or TRBV6-3 to TRBJ2-7; D is unclear. There are 16 residues in the CDR3. Germline V gene sequence: CDR1 MNHEY, CDR2 SVGEGT. Trimming cost V 0 bases and J 2 bases, with 14 bases left between them. CDR3 coding DNA: TGTGCCAGCAGTTACTCGAGACGGAATTCGACCTACGAGCAGTACTTC. Translating it yields CASSYSRRNSTYEQYF.

CDR3 nucleotides: TGCGCCAGCAGCGAGGGTGGAGAGACCCAGTACTTC. Encoded protein: CASSEGGETQYF. V is TRBV5-1 and J is TRBJ2-5, with a weak D call TRBD2 (5 bases). The V and J ends lost 4 bases and 4 bases respectively, with 8 bases between them. The CDR3 extends over 12 amino acids. Germline-derived CDR1 and CDR2 are SGHRS and YFSETQ.

This clonotype was recorded many times. The chain recombines TRBV5-4 with TRBJ2-1, with TRBD2 identical over 7 bases. The CDR3 loop spans 13 amino acids. J was trimmed by 2 bases and V by 4 bases; bases with no gene match: 0. Germline V gives CDR1 SGHNT, CDR2 YYREEE (reference sequence). The CDR3 DNA is TGTGCCAGCAGCGGGAGGGCCTACAATGAGCAGTTCTTC. Translation gives CASSGRAYNEQFF.

V gene TRBV12-5 combines with J gene TRBJ2-7, with unresolved D. V lost 3 bases and J lost 0, with 15 bases in between. From germline, CDR1 is LGHNT and CDR2 FRNRAP. CDR3 size: 16 residues. The CDR3 loop reads CASGLARAGSSYEQYV. CDR3 in DNA: TGTGCTAGTGGTTTAGCCCGGGCCGGTAGCTCCTACGAGCAGTACGTC.

The rearrangement links TRBV4-1 to TRBJ2-5; D is tentatively TRBD1 or TRBD2 (5 bases each). Germline V gives CDR1 MGHRA, CDR2 YSYEKL. The CDR3 consists of 18 residues. V lost 3 bases to trimming and J lost 5 bases, with 25 bases between them. The CDR3 reads CASSQIKGTAEMVETQYF. In nucleotides, the CDR3 is TGCGCCAGCAGCCAGATAAAGGGGACCGCGGAGATGGTGGAGACCCAGTACTTC.

This clonotype came up many times. The chain links TRBV7-2 to TRBJ1-5; unclear D gene. From germline, CDR1 is SGHTA and CDR2 FQGNSA. The CDR3 spans 15 residues. V was cut by 2 bases and J by 3 bases, with 11 bases left in between. The CDR3 sequence: CASSLRSGINQPQHF. The CDR3 nucleotides are TGTGCCAGCAGCTTACGGTCGGGAATCAATCAGCCCCAGCATTTT.

This clonotype was detected only once. The gene calls are TRBV6-2 or TRBV6-3 and TRBJ2-7, with 11 nucleotides matching TRBD2. This CDR3 has 18 amino acids. The trim removed 5 bases at V and 4 bases at J, leaving 16 bases unmatched. Germline CDR1 reads MNHEY; CDR2 reads SVGEGT. Written as DNA, the CDR3 is TGTGCCAGCAGTCCGACCCTAGCGGGAGGCCCATCCTTATACGAGCAGTACTTC. It is translated as CASSPTLAGGPSLYEQYF.

This rearrangement joins TRBV2 to TRBJ2-6; D possibly matches TRBD1 or TRBD2 (6 bases each). The CDR3 spans 16 residues. Germline V gene sequence: CDR1 SNHLY, CDR2 FYNNEI. V lost 4 bases and J 4 bases, leaving 14 bases between the germline ends. The CDR3 spells CASSVLWGAGANVLTF. As DNA, the CDR3 is TGTGCCAGCAGTGTATTGTGGGGGGCCGGGGCCAACGTCCTGACTTTC. The whole variable domain, filled in from reference TRBV2 and TRBJ2-6, reads EPEVTQTPSHQVTQMGQEVILRCVPISNHLYFYWYRQILGQKVEFLVSFYNNEISEKSEIFDDQFSVERPDGSNFTLKIRSTKLEDSAMYFCASSVLWGAGANVLTFGAGSRLTVL.

The V and J genes are TRBV7-6 and TRBJ1-6, with D hard to call. V lost 5 bases and J lost 11, with 10 bases in between. The V gene's germline CDR1 is SGHVS and CDR2 FNYEAQ. The CDR3 totals 12 residues. DNA of the CDR3: TGTGCCAGCAGCCCAGATGGTGCACCCCTCCACTTT. Translated, it gives CASSPDGAPLHF. Drawing the rest from reference TRBV7-6 and TRBJ1-6, the complete variable domain is GAGVSQSPRYKVTKRGQDVALRCDPISGHVSLYWYRQALGQGPEFLTYFNYEAQQDKSGLPNDRFSAERPEGSISTLTIQRTEQRDSAMYRCASSPDGAPLHFGNGTRLTVT.

This clonotype was detected many times. J is TRBJ2-1 and V is TRBV7-2; D uncertain. This CDR3 is 15 amino acids long. V was pared by 1 base and J by 4 bases, with 11 bases between. Per germline, CDR1 SGHTA and CDR2 FQGNSA. The DNA for the CDR3 is TGTGCCAGCAGCTTAGGCGTGACGTTATACAATGAGCAGTTCTTC. Its translation: CASSLGVTLYNEQFF. Full variable domain (missing parts from reference TRBV7-2 and TRBJ2-1): GAGVSQSPSNKVTEKGKDVELRCDPISGHTALYWYRQSLGQGLEFLIYFQGNSAPDKSGLPSDRFSAERTGGSVSTLTIQRTQQEDSAVYLCASSLGVTLYNEQFFGPGTRLTVL.

This clonotype turned up a few times. The V call is TRBV7-6, the J call TRBJ2-3; possibly TRBD1 for D (6 bases). This CDR3 has 16 residues. CDR1 and CDR2 (germline): SGHVS, FNYEAQ. V gave up 2 bases and J gave up 3 bases, with 15 bases separating them. The CDR3 nucleotides read TGTGCCAGCAGCTTACGCCCCAGCAGGGGAACAGATACGCAGTATTTT. Encoded protein: CASSLRPSRGTDTQYF.